The present T cell receptor (beta chain) was sequenced within a study of cytotoxic CD8 clonotypes in ibrutinib-treated CLL. As for the study in general: Included were approximately ten relapsed/refractory and approximately 15 treatment-naive patients, of whom 17 to 18 were IGHV unmutated.

With sequencing, the targeted depth ranged from 1 in 200,000 to 1 in 1 million T cells. The assay was immunoSEQ multiplex PCR, and TCRdb's table has in-frame clones only and misses some. In the table there are under 300,000 clones, 70% of which are singletons. Per the germline V gene, CDR1 is KGHSH and CDR2 is LQKENI. V was clipped by 7 bases and J by 6 bases; unmatched bases: 13. This CDR3 is built from 15 residues. Concerning this clone: Antigen: not known.

Whole-study findings and limits: Clonality went higher at ibrutinib response and then dropped back toward baseline at progression.

The sample was PBMCs, taken after 24 months of ibrutinib treatment. The chain is built from TRBV18 and TRBJ2-3, with 7 bases identical to TRBD1. The receptor was isolated from a human donor with chronic lymphocytic leukemia. The DNA for the CDR3 is TGTGCCAGCTGTCCCGGGACAGCTCCAACGGATACGCAGTATTTT. Residues: CASCPGTAPTDTQYF.